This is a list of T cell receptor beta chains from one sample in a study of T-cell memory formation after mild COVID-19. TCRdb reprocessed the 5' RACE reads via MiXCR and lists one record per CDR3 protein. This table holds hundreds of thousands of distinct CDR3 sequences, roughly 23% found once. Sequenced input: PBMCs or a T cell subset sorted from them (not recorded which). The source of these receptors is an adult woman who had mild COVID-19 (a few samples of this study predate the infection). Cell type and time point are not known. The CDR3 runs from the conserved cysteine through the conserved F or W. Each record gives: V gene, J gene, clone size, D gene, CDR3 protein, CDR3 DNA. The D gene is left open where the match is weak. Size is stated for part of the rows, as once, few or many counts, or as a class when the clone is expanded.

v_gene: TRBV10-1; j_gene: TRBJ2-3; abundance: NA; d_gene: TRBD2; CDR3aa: CASSDSSGGRDTQYF; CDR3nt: TGCGCCAGCAGTGACTCTAGCGGGGGTCGGGATACGCAGTATTTT
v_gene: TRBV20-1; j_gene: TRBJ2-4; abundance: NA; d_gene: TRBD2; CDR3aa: CSAPPLGLAGDQNIQYF; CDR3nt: TGCAGTGCTCCCCCCCTTGGGTTAGCGGGAGATCAAAACATTCAGTACTTC
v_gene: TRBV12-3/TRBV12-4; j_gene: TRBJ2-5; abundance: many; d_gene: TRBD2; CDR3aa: CASSLAGGSTQYF; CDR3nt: TGTGCCAGCAGTCTAGCGGGAGGTTCTACCCAGTACTTC
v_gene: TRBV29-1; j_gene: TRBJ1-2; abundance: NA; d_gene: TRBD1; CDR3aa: CSVNLDREGEDGYTF; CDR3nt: TGCAGCGTCAACCTCGACAGGGAGGGTGAAGATGGCTACACCTTC
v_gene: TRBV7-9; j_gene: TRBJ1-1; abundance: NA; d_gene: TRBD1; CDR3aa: CASSERSSRDRALGDTEAFF; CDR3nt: TGTGCCAGCAGCGAACGGTCGAGCCGGGACAGGGCATTAGGGGACACTGAAGCTTTCTTT
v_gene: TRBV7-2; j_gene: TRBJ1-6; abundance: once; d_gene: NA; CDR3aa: CASSLQGSNSPLHF; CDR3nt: TGTGCCAGCAGCCTACAGGGTTCTAATTCACCCCTCCACTTT
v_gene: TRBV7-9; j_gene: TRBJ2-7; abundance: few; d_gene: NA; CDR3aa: CASRIDGETYEQYF; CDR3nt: TGTGCCAGCAGGATTGACGGCGAGACCTACGAGCAGTACTTC
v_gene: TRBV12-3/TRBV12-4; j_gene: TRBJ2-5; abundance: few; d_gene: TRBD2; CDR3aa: CASSFTSGGAMETQYF; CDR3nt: TGTGCCAGCAGTTTCACTAGCGGGGGGGCCATGGAGACCCAGTACTTC
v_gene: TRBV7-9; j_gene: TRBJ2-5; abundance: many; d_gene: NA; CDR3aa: CASSPPTPQETQYF; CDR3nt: TGTGCCAGCAGCCCCCCCACCCCGCAAGAGACCCAGTACTTC
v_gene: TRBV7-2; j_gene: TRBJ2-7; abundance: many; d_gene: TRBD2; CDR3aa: CASSSSTGTSYEQYF; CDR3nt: TGTGCCAGCAGCTCCAGCACCGGGACTAGCTACGAGCAGTACTTC
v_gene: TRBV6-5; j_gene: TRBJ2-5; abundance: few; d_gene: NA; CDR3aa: CASRSRTGLETQYF; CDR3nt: TGTGCCAGCAGATCCCGTACAGGGTTGGAGACCCAGTACTTC
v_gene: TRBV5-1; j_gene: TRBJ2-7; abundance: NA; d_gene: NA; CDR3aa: CASSPSDSYEQYF; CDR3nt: TGCGCCAGCAGCCCATCCGACTCCTACGAGCAGTACTTC
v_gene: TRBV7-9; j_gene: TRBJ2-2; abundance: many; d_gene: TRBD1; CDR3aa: CASSQGQGPTGELFF; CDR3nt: TGTGCCAGCAGCCAAGGACAGGGACCCACCGGGGAGCTGTTTTTT
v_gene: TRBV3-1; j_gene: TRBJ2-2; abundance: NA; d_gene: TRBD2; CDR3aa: CASSQAGGLTGELFF; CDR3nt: TGTGCCAGCAGCCAAGCGGGAGGGCTCACCGGGGAGCTGTTTTTT
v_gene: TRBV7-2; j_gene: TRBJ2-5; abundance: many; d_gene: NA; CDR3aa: CASSPWGQGETQYF; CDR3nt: TGTGCCAGCAGCCCATGGGGGCAGGGAGAGACCCAGTACTTC
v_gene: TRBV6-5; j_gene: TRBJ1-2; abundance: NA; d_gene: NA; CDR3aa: CASSYSGEGGYTF; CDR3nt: TGTGCCAGCAGTTACTCGGGGGAGGGTGGCTACACCTTC
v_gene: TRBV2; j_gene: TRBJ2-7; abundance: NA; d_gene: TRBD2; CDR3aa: CASSDSIGLAGRMGEQYF; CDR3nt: TGTGCCAGCAGTGATAGTATTGGACTAGCGGGGCGGATGGGCGAGCAGTACTTC
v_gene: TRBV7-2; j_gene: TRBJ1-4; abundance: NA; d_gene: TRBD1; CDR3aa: CASSIDRGDEKLFF; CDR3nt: TGTGCCAGCAGCATAGACAGGGGGGATGAAAAACTGTTTTTT
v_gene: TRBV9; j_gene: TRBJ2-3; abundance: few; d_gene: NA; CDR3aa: CASSVAVGADTQYF; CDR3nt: TGTGCCAGCAGCGTAGCTGTTGGAGCGGATACGCAGTATTTT
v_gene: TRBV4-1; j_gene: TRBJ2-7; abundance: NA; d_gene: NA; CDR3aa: CASSQARSYEQYF; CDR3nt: TGCGCCAGCAGCCAAGCTCGCAGCTACGAGCAGTACTTC
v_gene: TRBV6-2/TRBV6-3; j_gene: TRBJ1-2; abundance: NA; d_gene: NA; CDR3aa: CASSHPGGQSTSF; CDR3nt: TGTGCCAGCAGTCACCCCGGTGGGCAATCCACCTCCTTC
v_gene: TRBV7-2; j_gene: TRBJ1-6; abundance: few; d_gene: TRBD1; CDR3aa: CASSRDSNNSPLHF; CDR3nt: TGTGCCAGCAGCCGGGACAGCAATAATTCACCCCTCCACTTT
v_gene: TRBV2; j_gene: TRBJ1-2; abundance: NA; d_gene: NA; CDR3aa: CASSDRQLFYGYTF; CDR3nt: TGTGCCAGCAGTGACCGACAGCTTTTCTATGGCTACACCTTC
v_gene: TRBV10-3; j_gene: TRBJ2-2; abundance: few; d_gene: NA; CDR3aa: CAISEINGELFF; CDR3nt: TGTGCCATCAGTGAGATTAACGGGGAGCTGTTTTTT
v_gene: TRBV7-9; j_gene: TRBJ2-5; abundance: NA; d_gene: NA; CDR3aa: CASSPSPPDAQETQYF; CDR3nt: TGTGCCAGCAGCCCCTCTCCCCCTGACGCCCAAGAGACCCAGTACTTC
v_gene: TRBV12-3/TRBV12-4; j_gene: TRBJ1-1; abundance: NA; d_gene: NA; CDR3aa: CASSPTQGTEAFF; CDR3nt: TGTGCCAGCAGTCCGACCCAAGGAACTGAAGCTTTCTTT
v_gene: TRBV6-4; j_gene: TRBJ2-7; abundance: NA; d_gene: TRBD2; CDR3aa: CASSEVAGETYEQYF; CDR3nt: TGTGCCAGCAGTGAAGTAGCGGGGGAAACCTACGAGCAGTACTTC
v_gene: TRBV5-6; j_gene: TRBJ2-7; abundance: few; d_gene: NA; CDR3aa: CASSLRHRDEQYF; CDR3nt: TGTGCCAGCAGCTTGCGGCACAGGGACGAGCAGTACTTC
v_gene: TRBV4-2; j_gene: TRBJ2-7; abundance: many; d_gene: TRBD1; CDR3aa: CASSQDRQGYEQYF; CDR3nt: TGTGCCAGCAGCCAAGACCGACAGGGCTACGAGCAGTACTTC
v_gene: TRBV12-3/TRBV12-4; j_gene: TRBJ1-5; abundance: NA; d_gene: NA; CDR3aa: CASSGRGGNQPQHF; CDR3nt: TGTGCCAGCAGCGGGAGGGGGGGAAATCAGCCCCAGCATTTT
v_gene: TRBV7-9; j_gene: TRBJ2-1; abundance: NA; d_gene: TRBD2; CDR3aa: CASSESPVTSGSSNEQFF; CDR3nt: TGTGCCAGCAGCGAATCCCCGGTGACTAGCGGGAGTTCCAATGAGCAGTTCTTC
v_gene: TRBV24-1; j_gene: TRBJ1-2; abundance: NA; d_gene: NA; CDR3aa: CATSDLKGNYGYTF; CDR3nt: TGTGCCACCAGTGATTTGAAGGGAAACTATGGCTACACCTTC
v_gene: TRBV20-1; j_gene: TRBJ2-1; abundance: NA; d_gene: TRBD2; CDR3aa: CSARDRSGSSNEQFF; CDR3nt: TGCAGTGCTAGAGATCGGAGCGGGAGTAGCAATGAGCAGTTCTTC
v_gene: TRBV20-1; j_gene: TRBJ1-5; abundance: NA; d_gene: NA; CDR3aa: CSATAGSQPQHF; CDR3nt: TGCAGTGCTACGGCTGGGAGTCAGCCCCAGCATTTT
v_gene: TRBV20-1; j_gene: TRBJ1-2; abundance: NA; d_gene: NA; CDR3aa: CSARLTGRTVTF; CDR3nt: TGCAGTGCTAGGTTGACGGGACGGACCGTTACCTTC
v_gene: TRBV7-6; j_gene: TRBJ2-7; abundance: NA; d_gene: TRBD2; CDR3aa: CASSPGGSGRYSYEQYF; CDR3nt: TGTGCCAGCAGCCCCGGGGGTAGCGGGCGATACTCCTACGAGCAGTACTTC
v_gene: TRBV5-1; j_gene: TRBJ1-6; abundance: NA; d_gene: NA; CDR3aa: CASSDQGYNLPLHF; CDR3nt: TGCGCCAGCAGCGATCAGGGCTATAATTTACCCCTCCACTTT
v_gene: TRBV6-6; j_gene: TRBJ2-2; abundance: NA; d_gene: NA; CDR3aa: CASSYATQGWELFF; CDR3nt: TGTGCCAGCAGTTACGCGACACAGGGCTGGGAGCTGTTTTTT
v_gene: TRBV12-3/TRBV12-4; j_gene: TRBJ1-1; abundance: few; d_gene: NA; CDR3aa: CASRDPRGLNTEAFF; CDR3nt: TGTGCCAGCAGGGATCCAAGGGGGTTGAACACTGAAGCTTTCTTT
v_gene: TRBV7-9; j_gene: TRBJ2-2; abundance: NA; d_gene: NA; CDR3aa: CASSLRSGDTGELFF; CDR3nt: TGTGCCAGCAGCCTCCGTTCAGGGGACACCGGGGAGCTGTTTTTT
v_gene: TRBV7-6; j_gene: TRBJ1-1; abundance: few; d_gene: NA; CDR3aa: CASSLARGAEAFF; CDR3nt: TGTGCCAGCAGCTTAGCGCGGGGTGCTGAAGCTTTCTTT
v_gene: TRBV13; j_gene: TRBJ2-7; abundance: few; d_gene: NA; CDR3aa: CASRRAGTGEQYF; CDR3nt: TGTGCCAGCAGAAGGGCCGGCACCGGCGAGCAGTACTTC
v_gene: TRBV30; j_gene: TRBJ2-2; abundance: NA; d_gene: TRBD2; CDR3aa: CAWTFGGRATGELFF; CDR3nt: TGTGCCTGGACGTTCGGCGGGAGGGCAACCGGGGAGCTGTTTTTT
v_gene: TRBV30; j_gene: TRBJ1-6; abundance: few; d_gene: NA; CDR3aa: CAWMPTGINSPLHF; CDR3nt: TGTGCCTGGATGCCGACAGGCATTAATTCACCCCTCCACTTT
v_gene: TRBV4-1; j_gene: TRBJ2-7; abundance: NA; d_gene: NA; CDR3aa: CASSQAMRGFPSYEQYF; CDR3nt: TGCGCCAGCAGCCAAGCGATGAGGGGGTTCCCCTCCTACGAGCAGTACTTC
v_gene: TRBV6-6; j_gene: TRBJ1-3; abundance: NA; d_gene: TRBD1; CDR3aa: CASSYFGTGTRSGNTIYF; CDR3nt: TGTGCCAGCAGTTACTTCGGGACAGGGACCCGCTCTGGAAACACCATATATTTT
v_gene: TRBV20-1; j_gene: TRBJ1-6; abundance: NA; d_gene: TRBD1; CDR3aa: CSARVGGRGGAGNSPLHF; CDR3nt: TGCAGTGCTAGAGTGGGGGGGAGAGGGGGCGCGGGGAATTCACCCCTCCACTTT
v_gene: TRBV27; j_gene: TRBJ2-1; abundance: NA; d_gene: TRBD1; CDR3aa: CASSRRQGSYNEQFF; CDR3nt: TGTGCCAGCAGTCGTCGACAGGGCTCCTACAATGAGCAGTTCTTC
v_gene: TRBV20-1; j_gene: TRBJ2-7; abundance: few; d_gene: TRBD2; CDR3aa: CSALLAENYEQYF; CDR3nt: TGCAGTGCTCTACTAGCGGAAAACTACGAGCAGTACTTC
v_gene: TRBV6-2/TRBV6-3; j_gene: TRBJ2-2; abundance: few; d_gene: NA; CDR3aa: CASRYLQPLTGELFF; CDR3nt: TGTGCCAGCAGATACTTGCAGCCCCTCACCGGGGAGCTGTTTTTT
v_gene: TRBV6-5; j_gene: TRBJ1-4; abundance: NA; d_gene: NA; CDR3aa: CASSWSGPDEKLFF; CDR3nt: TGTGCCAGCAGCTGGTCCGGGCCGGATGAAAAACTGTTTTTT
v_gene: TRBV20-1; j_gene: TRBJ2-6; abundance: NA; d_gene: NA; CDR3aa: CSARKPGANVLTF; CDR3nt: TGCAGTGCTAGAAAGCCTGGGGCCAACGTCCTGACTTTC
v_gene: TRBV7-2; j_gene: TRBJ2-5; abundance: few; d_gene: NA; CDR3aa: CASSPALGARETQYF; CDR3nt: TGTGCCAGCAGCCCCGCCCTCGGGGCCCGAGAGACCCAGTACTTC
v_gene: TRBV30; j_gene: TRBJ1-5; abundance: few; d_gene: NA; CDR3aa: CAWSVRTGQPQHF; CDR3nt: TGTGCCTGGAGTGTAAGGACGGGCCAGCCCCAGCATTTT
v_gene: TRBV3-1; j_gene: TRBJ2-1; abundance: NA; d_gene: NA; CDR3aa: CASSHSGNSYNEQFF; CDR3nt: TGTGCCAGCAGCCATAGCGGAAACTCCTACAATGAGCAGTTCTTC
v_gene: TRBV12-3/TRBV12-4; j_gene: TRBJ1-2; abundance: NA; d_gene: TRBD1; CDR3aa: CASSFNRGNYGYTF; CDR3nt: TGTGCCAGCAGTTTTAACAGGGGTAACTATGGCTACACCTTC
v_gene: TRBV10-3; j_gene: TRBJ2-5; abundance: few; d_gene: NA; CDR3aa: CASRDGGETQYF; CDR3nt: TGTGCCAGCCGGGATGGAGGGGAGACCCAGTACTTC
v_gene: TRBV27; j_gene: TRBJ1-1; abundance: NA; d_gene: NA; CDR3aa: CASSSLGRVSNTEAFF; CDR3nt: TGTGCCAGCAGTTCCCTAGGCAGGGTGTCGAACACTGAAGCTTTCTTT